Sequencing of this TCR beta chain was carried out in a study of cytomegalovirus exposure and HLA in healthy donors (dated by TCRdb to 2017 to 2019). Describing the broader study: According to a later analysis, one platform produced both the approximately 110 validation repertoires and the roughly 650 repertoires of the first cohort. The study was designed to test whether signatures of past pathogen exposure could be identified by cataloging public T cell receptors. A separate validation cohort of roughly 110 different subjects was used in addition to the approximately 700-subject first cohort. High-throughput TCR immunosequencing, statistical association of individual TCRs with disease status, and machine learning were combined to predict cytomegalovirus infection status. What the study reported, not specific to this receptor: In vitro tests confirmed that three of the cytomegalovirus-associated TCR beta chains recognize cytomegalovirus antigens. Across donors, most TCR sequences were observed very rarely, whereas some public TCRs were present in many individuals. The authors suggested that the approach could potentially be generalized to other disease states and immunological phenotypes. The study gave a list of about 170 TCR beta chains associated with cytomegalovirus. Of the cluster scores, about 94% were above 0 in a later analysis, which found that TCRs clustered in the first cohort also tended to co-occur in the approximately 120 validation repertoires. A later analysis lacked HLA typing for the validation cohort, so it scored co-occurrence in that cohort across all 130 or so repertoires. The classifier was reported to diagnose cytomegalovirus status with high specificity and sensitivity in both the original and validation cohorts.

At the junction V is shortened by 5 bases and J by 2 bases; bases outside the gene matches: 11. In the germline V gene (reference sequence), CDR1 corresponds to SEHNR and CDR2 to FQNEAQ. From the cysteine up to the phenylalanine, the CDR3 has a length of 16 residues. The CDR3 DNA has 48 bases and is translated from base 1. Libraries were prepared through the immunoSEQ multiplex PCR assay. Turning to the authors' computational methods: To diagnose cytomegalovirus status from the catalog of TCR beta chain sequences, a statistical classification framework was built. In its TCRdb copy, this immuneACCESS table keeps in-frame sequences only and misses some clones. Where compared with another copy, unresolved V genes explain less than half of these, and the others have no known cause. V and J calls and clone size come straight from that table; D and trimming were deduced from the DNA. This sample gives about 300,000 clones in total; around 89% of them show up just once. The ten largest account for 0.92% of the sample.

In the case of this clone: Its binding antigen is unknown. There are no base qualities to consult, and no much larger clone falls within one base.

The donors belonged to the validation cohort of about 120 subjects, which was separate from the 666-subject first cohort. The sequence came from a woman aged 18-30 years in good health and CMV-seronegative. Sequencing input: PBMCs. The chain couples TRBV7-9 to TRBJ2-7; 8 central bases correspond to TRBD1. CDR3 protein: CASSPIRDRTTYEQYF. Here is the DNA: TGTGCCAGCAGCCCTATCCGGGACAGGACAACCTACGAGCAGTACTTC.